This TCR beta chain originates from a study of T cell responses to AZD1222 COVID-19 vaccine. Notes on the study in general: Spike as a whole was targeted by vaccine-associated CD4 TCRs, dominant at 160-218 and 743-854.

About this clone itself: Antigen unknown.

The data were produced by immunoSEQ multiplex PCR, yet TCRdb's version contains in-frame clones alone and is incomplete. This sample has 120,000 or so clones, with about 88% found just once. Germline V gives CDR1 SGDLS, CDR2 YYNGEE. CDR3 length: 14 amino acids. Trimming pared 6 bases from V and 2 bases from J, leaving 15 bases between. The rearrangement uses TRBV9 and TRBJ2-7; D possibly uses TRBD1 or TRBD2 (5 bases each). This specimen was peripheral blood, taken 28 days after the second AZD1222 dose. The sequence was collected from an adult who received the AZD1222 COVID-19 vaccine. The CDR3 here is CASTRDAYAYEQYF. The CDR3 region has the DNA TGTGCCAGCACCCGGGACGCCTACGCCTACGAGCAGTACTTC.